The present T cell receptor (beta chain) was sequenced within a study of shared clonotypes between healthy human individuals. Notes on the study in general: When naive CD4 clonotypes were compared across several donors, roughly 4.9% were shared.

Naive CD8 isolation took CD45RO-negative cells positively selected for CCR7 and excluded terminally differentiated effector memory CD45RA+ cells. Replicate PCRs for sorted subsets used around 200 ng DNA; this equaled 25,000 to 35,000 T cell genomes. Generated by immunoSEQ multiplex PCR, the TCRdb table keeps only in-frame clones and is missing some. In the table there are about 590,000 clones, around 95% of which are singletons. CDR3 length equals 13 residues. Trimming took 10 bases from V and 7 from J; bases not matched to a gene: 10. Looked up from germline, CDR1 is MDHEN and CDR2 is SYDVKM. Notes on this clone: The antigen is not known.

The rearrangement links TRBV28 to TRBJ1-1, with TRBD1 identical over 9 bases. The source of this sequence is a woman in her thirties in good health. Sequencing was done on a sample of naive CD8+ T cells sorted from blood. CDR3 nucleotide sequence: TGTGCCATCGGAGCACAGGGGGCGGGTGAAGCTTTCTTT. Translating gives CAIGAQGAGEAFF.